This entry lists 4 T cell receptor beta chains sequenced from one sample in a study of STAT5B mutations in CD4+ large granular lymphocyte leukemia. Sequencing used immunoSEQ multiplex PCR; TCRdb keeps in-frame clones, though not all of them. The table lists approximately 19,000 clones, roughly three quarters of them singletons. The sequencing sample was made of CD4+ T cells from blood buffy coats. Receptor source: a human donor in good health.

The V gene is TRBV7-8, the J gene TRBJ2-7; D unclear. Germline assignment: CDR1 SGHVS and CDR2 FQNEAQ. CDR3 length equals 13 residues. Trimming cost V 0 bases and J 4 bases, with 7 bases left between them. This CDR3 reads CASSLANGYEQYF. CDR3 nucleotide sequence: TGTGCCAGCAGCTTAGCTAACGGGTACGAGCAGTACTTC.

This chain connects TRBV28 to TRBJ2-1; D assignment may be TRBD1 or TRBD2 (5 bases each). The germline V and J ends were trimmed by 4 bases and 12 bases, with 19 bases remaining between them. Germline CDR1 and CDR2: MDHEN and SYDVKM. This CDR3 has 14 residues. DNA for the CDR3: TGTGCCAGCAGTTCACCGGGACCCAGCGATGCGCAGTTCTTC. Residues: CASSSPGPSDAQFF.

The chain couples TRBV5-4 to TRBJ2-7; D is unresolved. Deletions cut 2 bases from V and 0 bases from J, with 12 bases between. The CDR3 spans 15 residues. Germline CDR1 reads SGHNT; CDR2 reads YYREEE (reference sequence). The CDR3 reads CASSFEGPRSYEQYF. The CDR3 coding sequence is TGTGCCAGCAGCTTTGAAGGGCCTCGCTCCTACGAGCAGTACTTC.

The chain combines TRBV15 with TRBJ2-3, with D perhaps TRBD1 or TRBD2 (5 bases each). The CDR3 is 17 residues long. The germline V and J ends were trimmed by 0 bases and 6 bases, with 19 bases remaining between them. Germline assignment: CDR1 LNHNV and CDR2 YYDKDF (reference sequence). CDR3 sequence reads: CATSRDRRSLGTDTQYF. The CDR3 bases are TGTGCCACCAGCAGAGATCGGCGGTCTTTGGGGACGGATACGCAGTATTTT. Looking up the rest from reference TRBV15 and TRBJ2-3 gives the full variable domain: DAMVIQNPRYQVTQFGKPVTLSCSQTLNHNVMYWYQQKSSQAPKLLFHYYDKDFNNEADTPDNFQSRRPNTSFCFLDIRSPGLGDTAMYLCATSRDRRSLGTDTQYFGPGTRLTVL.